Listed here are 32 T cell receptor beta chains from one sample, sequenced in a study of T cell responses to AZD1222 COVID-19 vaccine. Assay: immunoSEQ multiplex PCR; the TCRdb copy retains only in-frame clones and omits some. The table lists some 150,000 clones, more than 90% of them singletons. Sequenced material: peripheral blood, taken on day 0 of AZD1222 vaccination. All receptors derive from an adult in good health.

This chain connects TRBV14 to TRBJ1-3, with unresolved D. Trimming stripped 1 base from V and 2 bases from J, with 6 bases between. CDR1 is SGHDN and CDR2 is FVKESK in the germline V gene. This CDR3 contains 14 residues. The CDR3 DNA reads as TGTGCCAGCAGCCAAGGAGGTGCTGGAAACACCATATATTTT. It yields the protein CASSQGGAGNTIYF.

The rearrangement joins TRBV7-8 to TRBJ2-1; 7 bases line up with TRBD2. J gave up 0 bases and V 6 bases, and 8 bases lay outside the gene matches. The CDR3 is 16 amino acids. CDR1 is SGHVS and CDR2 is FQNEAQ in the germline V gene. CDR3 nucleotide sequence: TGTGCCAGCAGTCCGCGGGGGACCAGCTCCTACAATGAGCAGTTCTTC. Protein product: CASSPRGTSSYNEQFF.

CDR3 bases: TGTGCCAGCAGCTCTTTGACAGGGTCCAACGAGCAGTACTTC. Its translation: CASSSLTGSNEQYF. The chain is built from TRBV7-3 and TRBJ2-7; TRBD1 matches 7 bases. The CDR3 extends over 14 amino acids. Trimming at V came to 4 bases and at J to 5 bases, leaving 8 bases not matched to a gene. Germline loops: CDR1 SGHTA, CDR2 FQGTGA.

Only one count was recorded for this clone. This CDR3 reads CASSRLPSPNEKLFF. CDR3 coding DNA: TGTGCCAGCAGCCGGCTCCCAAGCCCAAATGAAAAACTGTTTTTT. The gene calls are TRBV3-1 (or the pseudogene TRBV3-2) and TRBJ1-4; unclear D gene. CDR3 length: 15 amino acids. Trimming removed 4 bases from V and 5 bases from J, with 14 bases in between. Germline V gene lookup returns CDR1 LGHDT and CDR2 YNNKEL (reference sequence).

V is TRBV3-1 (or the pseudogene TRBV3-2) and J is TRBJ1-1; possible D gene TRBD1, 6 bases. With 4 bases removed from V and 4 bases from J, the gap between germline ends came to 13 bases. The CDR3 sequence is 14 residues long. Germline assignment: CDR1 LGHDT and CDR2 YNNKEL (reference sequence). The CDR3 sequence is CASSLQGSITEAFF. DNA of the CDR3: TGTGCCAGCAGCCTTCAGGGGAGTATCACTGAAGCTTTCTTT.

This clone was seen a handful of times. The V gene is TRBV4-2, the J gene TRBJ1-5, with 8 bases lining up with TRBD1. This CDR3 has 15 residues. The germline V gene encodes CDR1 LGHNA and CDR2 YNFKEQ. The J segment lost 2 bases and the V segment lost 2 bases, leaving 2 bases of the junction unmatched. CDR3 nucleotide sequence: TGTGCCAGCAGCCAAACAGGGGGACGCAATCAGCCCCAGCATTTT. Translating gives CASSQTGGRNQPQHF.

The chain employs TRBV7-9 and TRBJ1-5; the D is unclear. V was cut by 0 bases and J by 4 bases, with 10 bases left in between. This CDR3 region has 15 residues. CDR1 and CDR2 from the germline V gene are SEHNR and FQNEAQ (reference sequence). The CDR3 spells CASSLAAIGNQPQHF. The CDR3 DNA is TGTGCCAGCAGCTTAGCGGCTATAGGGAATCAGCCCCAGCATTTT.

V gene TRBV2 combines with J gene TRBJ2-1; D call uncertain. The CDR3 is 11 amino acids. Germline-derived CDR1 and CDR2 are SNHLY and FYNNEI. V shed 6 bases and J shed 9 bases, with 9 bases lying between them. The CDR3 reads CASRSAGEQFF. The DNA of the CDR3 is TGTGCCAGCAGAAGCGCCGGTGAGCAGTTCTTC.

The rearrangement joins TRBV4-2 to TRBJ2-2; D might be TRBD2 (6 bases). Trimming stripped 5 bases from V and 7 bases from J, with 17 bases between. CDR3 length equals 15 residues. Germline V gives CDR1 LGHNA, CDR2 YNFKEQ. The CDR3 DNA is TGTGCCAGCAGCGGGGAGGAGGGCCTCTACGGGGAGCTGTTTTTT. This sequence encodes CASSGEEGLYGELFF.

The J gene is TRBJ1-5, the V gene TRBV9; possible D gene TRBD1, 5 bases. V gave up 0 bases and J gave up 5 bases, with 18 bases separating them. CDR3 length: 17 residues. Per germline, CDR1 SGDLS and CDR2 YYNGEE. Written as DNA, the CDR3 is TGTGCCAGCAGCGTAGCTGGGACTCTCTCATCTCATCAGCCCCAGCATTTT. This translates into CASSVAGTLSSHQPQHF.

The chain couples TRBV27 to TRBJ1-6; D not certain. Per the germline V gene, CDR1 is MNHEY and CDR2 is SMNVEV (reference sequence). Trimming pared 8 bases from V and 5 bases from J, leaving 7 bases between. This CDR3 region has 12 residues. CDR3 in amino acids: CASSVNNSPLHF. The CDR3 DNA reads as TGTGCCAGCTCCGTCAATAATTCACCCCTCCACTTT.

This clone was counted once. CDR3 in amino acids: CASSQEGGGSQGTQYF. The DNA for the CDR3 is TGTGCCAGCAGCCAAGAGGGGGGAGGCTCCCAGGGGACCCAGTACTTC. This chain connects TRBV4-2 to TRBJ2-5, with a weak D call TRBD2 (6 bases). V was pared by 0 bases and J by 7 bases, with 18 bases between. CDR3 size: 16 residues. Germline loops: CDR1 LGHNA, CDR2 YNFKEQ.

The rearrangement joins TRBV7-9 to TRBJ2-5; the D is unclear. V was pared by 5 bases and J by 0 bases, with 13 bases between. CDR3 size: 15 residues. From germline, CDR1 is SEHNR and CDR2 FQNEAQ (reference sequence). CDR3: CASSLDGLDQETQYF. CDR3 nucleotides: TGTGCCAGCAGCCTGGATGGGCTAGACCAAGAGACCCAGTACTTC.

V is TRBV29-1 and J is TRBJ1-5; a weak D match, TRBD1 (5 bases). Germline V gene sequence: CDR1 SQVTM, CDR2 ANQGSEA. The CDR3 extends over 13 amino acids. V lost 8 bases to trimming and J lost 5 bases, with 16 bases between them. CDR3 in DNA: TGCAGCTCCTCAGAGGGGAGGGATCAGCCCCAGCATTTT. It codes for CSSSEGRDQPQHF.

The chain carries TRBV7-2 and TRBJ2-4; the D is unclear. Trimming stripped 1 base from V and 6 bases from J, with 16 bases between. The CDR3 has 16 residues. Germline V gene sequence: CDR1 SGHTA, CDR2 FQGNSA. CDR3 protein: CASSLGPGSLINIQYF. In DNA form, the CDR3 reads TGTGCCAGCAGCTTAGGTCCAGGTTCTCTCATAAACATTCAGTACTTC.

The CDR3 spells CASSLITASSYNSPLHF. The CDR3 DNA reads as TGTGCCAGCAGTTTAATTACAGCGAGCTCCTATAATTCACCCCTCCACTTT. V usage is TRBV28 and J usage is TRBJ1-6; D not certain. Trimming pared 2 bases from V and 0 bases from J, leaving 11 bases between. Germline V lookup: CDR1 MDHEN, CDR2 SYDVKM. This CDR3 region has 17 residues.

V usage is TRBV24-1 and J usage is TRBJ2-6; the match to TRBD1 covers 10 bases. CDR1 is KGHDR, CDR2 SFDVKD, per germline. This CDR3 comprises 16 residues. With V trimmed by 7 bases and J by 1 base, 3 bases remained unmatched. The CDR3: CATRGTGESGANVLTF. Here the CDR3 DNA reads TGTGCCACCAGGGGGACAGGGGAGTCTGGGGCCAACGTCCTGACTTTC.

The CDR3: CASSGSGYNEQFF. The CDR3 DNA reads as TGTGCCAGCTCCGGGAGTGGGTACAATGAGCAGTTCTTC. The V and J genes are TRBV6-4 and TRBJ2-1; D perhaps matches TRBD2 (6 bases). The V end was cut by 8 bases, the J end by 4 bases, with 12 bases between. The CDR3 extends over 13 amino acids. The V gene's germline CDR1 is MRHNA and CDR2 SNTAGT.

The CDR3 protein is CASSRTGATTDEQYF. CDR3 DNA sequence: TGTGCCAGCAGTCGTACAGGGGCTACGACGGACGAGCAGTACTTC. The chain links TRBV14 to TRBJ2-7; 7 bases line up with TRBD1. V lost 6 bases, J lost 5 bases, and 13 bases stayed unmatched. The length of the CDR3 is 15 residues. Germline V gene sequence: CDR1 SGHDN, CDR2 FVKESK.

DNA of the CDR3: TGTGCCAGCTCGGCCCCCTACGAGCAGTACTTC. This codes for CASSAPYEQYF. The J gene is TRBJ2-7, the V gene TRBV18; D not certain. Per the germline V gene, CDR1 is KGHSH and CDR2 is LQKENI. The CDR3 consists of 11 residues. V dropped 6 bases and J dropped 2 bases, with 5 bases sitting between them.

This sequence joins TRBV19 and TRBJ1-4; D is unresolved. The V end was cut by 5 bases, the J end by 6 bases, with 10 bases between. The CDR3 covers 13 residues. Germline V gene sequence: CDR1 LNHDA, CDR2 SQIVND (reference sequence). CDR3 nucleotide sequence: TGTGCCAGTAGTGGGCGACGGGATGAAAAACTGTTTTTT. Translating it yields CASSGRRDEKLFF.

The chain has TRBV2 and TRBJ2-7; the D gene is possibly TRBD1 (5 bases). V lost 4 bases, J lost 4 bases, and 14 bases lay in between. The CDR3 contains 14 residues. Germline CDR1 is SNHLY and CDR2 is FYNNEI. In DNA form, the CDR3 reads TGTGCCAGCAGTGGTAGCAGGGCGCGGTACGAGCAGTACTTC. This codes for CASSGSRARYEQYF. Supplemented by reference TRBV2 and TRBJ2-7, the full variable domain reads EPEVTQTPSHQVTQMGQEVILRCVPISNHLYFYWYRQILGQKVEFLVSFYNNEISEKSEIFDDQFSVERPDGSNFTLKIRSTKLEDSAMYFCASSGSRARYEQYFGPGTRLTVT.

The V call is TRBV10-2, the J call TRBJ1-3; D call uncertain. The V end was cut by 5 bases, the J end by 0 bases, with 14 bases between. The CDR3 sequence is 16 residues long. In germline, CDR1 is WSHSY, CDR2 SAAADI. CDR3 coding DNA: TGCGCCAGCAGTAAACGGACGGAGAGCTCTGGAAACACCATATATTTT. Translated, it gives CASSKRTESSGNTIYF.

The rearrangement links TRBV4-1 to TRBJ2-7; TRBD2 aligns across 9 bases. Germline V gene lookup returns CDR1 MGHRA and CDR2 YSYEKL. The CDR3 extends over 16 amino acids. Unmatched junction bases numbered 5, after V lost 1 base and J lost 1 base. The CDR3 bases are TGCGCCAGCAGCCAAGCCGCGGGAGGGCTATCCTACGAGCAGTACTTC. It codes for CASSQAAGGLSYEQYF.

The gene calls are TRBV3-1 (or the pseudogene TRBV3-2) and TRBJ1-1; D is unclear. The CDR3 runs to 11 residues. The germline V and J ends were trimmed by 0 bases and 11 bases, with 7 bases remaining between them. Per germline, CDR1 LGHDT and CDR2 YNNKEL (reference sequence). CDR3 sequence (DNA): TGTGCCAGCAGCCAAGATTGGGAGGCTTTCTTT. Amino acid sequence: CASSQDWEAFF.

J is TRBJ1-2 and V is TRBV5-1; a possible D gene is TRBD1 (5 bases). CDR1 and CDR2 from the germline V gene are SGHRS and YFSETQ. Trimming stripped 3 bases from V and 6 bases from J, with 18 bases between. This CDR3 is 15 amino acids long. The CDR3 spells CASSWGVAGSDGYTF. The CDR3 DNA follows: TGCGCCAGCAGCTGGGGGGTTGCAGGAAGCGATGGCTACACCTTC.

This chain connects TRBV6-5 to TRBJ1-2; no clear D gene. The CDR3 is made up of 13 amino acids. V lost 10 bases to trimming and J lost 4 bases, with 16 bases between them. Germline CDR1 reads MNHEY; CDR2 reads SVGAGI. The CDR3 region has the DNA TGTGCCACCTCCCAGGTATTGGGCTATGGCTACACCTTC. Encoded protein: CATSQVLGYGYTF.

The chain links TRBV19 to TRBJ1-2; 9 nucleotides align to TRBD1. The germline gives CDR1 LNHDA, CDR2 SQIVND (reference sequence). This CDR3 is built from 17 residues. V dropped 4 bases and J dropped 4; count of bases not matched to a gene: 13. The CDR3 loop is CASSTTWGGQGPYGYTF. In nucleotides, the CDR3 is TGTGCCAGTAGTACCACCTGGGGCGGACAGGGGCCCTATGGCTACACCTTC.

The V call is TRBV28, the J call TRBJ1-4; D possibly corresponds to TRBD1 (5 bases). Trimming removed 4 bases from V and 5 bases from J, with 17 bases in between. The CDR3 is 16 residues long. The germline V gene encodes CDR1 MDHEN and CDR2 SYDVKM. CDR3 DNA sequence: TGTGCCAGCAGTTCCCACTTGAGGGGTCGGAATGAAAAACTGTTTTTT. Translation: CASSSHLRGRNEKLFF. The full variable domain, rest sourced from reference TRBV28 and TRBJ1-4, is DVKVTQSSRYLVKRTGEKVFLECVQDMDHENMFWYRQDPGLGLRLIYFSYDVKMKEKGDIPEGYSVSREKKERFSLILESASTNQTSMYLCASSSHLRGRNEKLFFGSGTQLSVL.

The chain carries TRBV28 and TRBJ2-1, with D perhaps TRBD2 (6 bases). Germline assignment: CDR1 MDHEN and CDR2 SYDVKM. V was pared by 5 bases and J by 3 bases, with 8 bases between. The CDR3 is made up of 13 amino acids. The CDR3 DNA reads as TGTGCCAGCAGTGGGGGACTCTACAATGAGCAGTTCTTC. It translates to CASSGGLYNEQFF.

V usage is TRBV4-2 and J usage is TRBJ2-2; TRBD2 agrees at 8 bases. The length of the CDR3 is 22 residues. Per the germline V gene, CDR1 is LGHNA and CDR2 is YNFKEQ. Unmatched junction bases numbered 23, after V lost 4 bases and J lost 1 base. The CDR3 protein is CASSLRRRLAGLPPQNTGELFF. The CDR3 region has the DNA TGTGCCAGCAGCCTGAGACGAAGATTAGCGGGGTTACCCCCTCAGAACACCGGGGAGCTGTTTTTT.

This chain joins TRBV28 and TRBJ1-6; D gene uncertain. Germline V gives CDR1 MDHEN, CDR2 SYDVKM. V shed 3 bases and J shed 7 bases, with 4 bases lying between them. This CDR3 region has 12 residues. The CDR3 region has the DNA TGTGCCAGCAGTTTTTACAATTCACCCCTCCACTTT. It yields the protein CASSFYNSPLHF. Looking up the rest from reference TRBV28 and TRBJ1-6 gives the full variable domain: DVKVTQSSRYLVKRTGEKVFLECVQDMDHENMFWYRQDPGLGLRLIYFSYDVKMKEKGDIPEGYSVSREKKERFSLILESASTNQTSMYLCASSFYNSPLHFGNGTRLTVT.